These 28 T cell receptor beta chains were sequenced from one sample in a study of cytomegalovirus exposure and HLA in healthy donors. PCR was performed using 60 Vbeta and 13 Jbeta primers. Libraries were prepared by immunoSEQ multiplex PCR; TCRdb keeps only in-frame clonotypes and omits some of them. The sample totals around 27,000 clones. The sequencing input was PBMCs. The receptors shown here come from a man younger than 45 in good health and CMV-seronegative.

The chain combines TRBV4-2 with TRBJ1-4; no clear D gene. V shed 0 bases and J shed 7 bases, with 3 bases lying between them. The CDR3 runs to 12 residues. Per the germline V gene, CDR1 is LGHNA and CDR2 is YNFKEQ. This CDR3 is CASSQEAEKLFF. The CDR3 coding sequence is TGTGCCAGCAGCCAAGAGGCTGAAAAACTGTTTTTT.

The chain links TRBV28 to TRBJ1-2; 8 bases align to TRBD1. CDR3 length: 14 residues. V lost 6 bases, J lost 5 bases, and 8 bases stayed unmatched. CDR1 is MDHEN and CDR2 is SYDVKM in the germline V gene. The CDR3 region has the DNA TGTGCCAGCAGAGGACAGGGATTCTTGTATGGCTACACCTTC. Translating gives CASRGQGFLYGYTF.

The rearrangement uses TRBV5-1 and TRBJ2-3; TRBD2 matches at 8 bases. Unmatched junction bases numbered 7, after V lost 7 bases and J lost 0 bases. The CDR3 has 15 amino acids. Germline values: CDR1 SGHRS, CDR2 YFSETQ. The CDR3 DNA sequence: TGCGCCAGCGACCCGGGGGGGACGAGCACAGATACGCAGTATTTT. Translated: CASDPGGTSTDTQYF.

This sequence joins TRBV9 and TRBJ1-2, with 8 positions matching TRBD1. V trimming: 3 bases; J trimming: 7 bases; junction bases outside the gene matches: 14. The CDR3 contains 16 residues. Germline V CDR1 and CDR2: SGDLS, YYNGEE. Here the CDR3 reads CASSAELDRVLAGYTF. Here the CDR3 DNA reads TGTGCCAGCAGCGCCGAGTTGGACAGGGTGTTGGCTGGCTACACCTTC.

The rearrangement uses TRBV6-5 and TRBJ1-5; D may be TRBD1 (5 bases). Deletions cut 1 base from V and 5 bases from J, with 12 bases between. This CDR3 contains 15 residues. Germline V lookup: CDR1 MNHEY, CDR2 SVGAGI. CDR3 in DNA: TGTGCCAGCAGTTACTACCCAGGGCTTGATCAGCCCCAGCATTTT. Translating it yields CASSYYPGLDQPQHF.

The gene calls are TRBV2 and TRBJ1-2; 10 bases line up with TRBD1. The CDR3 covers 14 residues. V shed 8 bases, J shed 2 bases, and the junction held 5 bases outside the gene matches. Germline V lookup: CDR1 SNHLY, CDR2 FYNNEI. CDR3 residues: CASYGQGVNYGYTF. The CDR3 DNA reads TGTGCCAGCTATGGACAGGGGGTAAACTATGGCTACACCTTC.

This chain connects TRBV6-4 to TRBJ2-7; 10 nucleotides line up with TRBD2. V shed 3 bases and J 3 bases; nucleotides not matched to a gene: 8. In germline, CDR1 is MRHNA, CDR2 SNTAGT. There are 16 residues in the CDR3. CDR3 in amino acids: CASSEQPGTSVYEQYF. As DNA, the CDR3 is TGTGCCAGCAGTGAACAACCCGGGACTAGCGTCTACGAGCAGTACTTC.

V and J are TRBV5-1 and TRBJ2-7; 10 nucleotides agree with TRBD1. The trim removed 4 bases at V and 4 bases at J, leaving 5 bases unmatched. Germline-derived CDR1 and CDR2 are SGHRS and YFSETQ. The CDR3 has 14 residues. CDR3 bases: TGCGCCAGCAGCCCGAGGACAGGGGGTTACGAGCAGTACTTC. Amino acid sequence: CASSPRTGGYEQYF.

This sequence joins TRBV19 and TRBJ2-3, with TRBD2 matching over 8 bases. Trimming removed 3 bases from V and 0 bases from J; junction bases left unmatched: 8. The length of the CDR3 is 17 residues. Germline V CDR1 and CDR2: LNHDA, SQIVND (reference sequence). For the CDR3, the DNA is TGTGCCAGTAGTATGGGGGCGGCTAGCGGGAGCACAGATACGCAGTATTTT. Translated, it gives CASSMGAASGSTDTQYF.

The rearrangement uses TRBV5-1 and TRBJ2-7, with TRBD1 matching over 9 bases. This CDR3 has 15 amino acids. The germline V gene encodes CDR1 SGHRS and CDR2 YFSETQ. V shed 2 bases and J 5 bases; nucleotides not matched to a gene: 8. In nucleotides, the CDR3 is TGCGCCAGCAGCTTCCTGGACAGGGGAGCGCACGAGCAGTACTTC. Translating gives CASSFLDRGAHEQYF.

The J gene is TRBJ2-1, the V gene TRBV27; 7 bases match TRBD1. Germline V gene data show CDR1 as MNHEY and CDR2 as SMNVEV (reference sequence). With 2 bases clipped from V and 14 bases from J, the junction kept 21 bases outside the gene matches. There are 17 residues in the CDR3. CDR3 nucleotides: TGTGCCAGCAGTTTAATCCAGGGACAGCATACTGGGGTAATTAAGTTCTTC. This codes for CASSLIQGQHTGVIKFF.

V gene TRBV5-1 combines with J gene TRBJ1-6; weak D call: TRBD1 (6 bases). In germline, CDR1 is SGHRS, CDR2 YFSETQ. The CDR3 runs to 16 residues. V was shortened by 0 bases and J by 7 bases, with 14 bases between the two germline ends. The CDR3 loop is CASSLAPDRLNSPLHF. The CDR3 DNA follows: TGCGCCAGCAGCTTGGCGCCGGACAGATTAAATTCACCCCTCCACTTT.

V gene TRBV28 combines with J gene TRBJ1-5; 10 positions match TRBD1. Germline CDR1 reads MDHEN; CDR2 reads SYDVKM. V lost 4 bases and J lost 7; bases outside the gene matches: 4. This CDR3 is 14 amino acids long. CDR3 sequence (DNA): TGTGCCAGCAGTTCGACAGGGGGCGGACAGCCCCAGCATTTT. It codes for CASSSTGGGQPQHF. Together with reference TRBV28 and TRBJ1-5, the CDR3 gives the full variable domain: DVKVTQSSRYLVKRTGEKVFLECVQDMDHENMFWYRQDPGLGLRLIYFSYDVKMKEKGDIPEGYSVSREKKERFSLILESASTNQTSMYLCASSSTGGGQPQHFGDGTRLSIL.

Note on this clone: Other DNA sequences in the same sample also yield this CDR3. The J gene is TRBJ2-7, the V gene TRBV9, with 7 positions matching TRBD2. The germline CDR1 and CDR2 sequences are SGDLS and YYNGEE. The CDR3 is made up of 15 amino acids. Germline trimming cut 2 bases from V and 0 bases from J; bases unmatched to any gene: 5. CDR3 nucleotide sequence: TGTGCCAGCAGCGTTGGGCGGGGGAGCTCCTACGAGCAGTACTTC. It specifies CASSVGRGSSYEQYF. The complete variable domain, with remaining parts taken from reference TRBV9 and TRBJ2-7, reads DSGVTQTPKHLITATGQRVTLRCSPRSGDLSVYWYQQSLDQGLQFLIQYYNGEERAKGNILERFSAQQFPDLHSELNLSSLELGDSALYFCASSVGRGSSYEQYFGPGTRLTVT.

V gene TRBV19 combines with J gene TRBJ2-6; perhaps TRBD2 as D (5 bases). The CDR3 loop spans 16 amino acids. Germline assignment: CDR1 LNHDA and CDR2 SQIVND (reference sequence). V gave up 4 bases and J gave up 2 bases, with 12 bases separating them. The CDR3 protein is CASSRGREAGANVLTF. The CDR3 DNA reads TGTGCCAGTAGTAGAGGGCGAGAGGCTGGGGCCAACGTCCTGACTTTC.

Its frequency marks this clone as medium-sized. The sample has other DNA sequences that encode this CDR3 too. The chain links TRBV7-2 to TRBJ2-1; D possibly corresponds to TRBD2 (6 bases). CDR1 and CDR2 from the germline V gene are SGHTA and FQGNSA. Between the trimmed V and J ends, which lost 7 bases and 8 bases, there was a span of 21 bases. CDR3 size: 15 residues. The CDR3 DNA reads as TGTGCCAGCACACCTGGAGGGACCACCTCGGATGAGCAGTTCTTC. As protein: CASTPGGTTSDEQFF.

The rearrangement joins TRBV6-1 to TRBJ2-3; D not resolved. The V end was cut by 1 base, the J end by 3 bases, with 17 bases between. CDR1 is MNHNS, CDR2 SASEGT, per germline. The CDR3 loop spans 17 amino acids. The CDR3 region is CASSEVRVSTSTDTQYF. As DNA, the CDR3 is TGTGCCAGCAGTGAAGTACGAGTGTCTACGTCGACAGATACGCAGTATTTT.

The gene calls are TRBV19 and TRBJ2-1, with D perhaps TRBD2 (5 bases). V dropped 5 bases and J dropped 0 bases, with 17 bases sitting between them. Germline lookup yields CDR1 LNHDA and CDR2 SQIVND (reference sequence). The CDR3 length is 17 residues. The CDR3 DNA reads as TGTGCCAGTAGTCCTTCGTGGACGGGGAGCTCCTACAATGAGCAGTTCTTC. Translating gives CASSPSWTGSSYNEQFF.

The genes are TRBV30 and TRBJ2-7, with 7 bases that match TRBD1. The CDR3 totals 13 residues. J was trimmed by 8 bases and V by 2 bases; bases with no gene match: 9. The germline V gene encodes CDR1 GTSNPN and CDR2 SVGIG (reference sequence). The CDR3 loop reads CAWSLNRQGQQYF. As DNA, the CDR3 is TGTGCCTGGAGTCTCAACCGACAGGGCCAGCAGTACTTC. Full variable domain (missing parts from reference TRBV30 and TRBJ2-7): SQTIHQWPATLVQPVGSPLSLECTVEGTSNPNLYWYRQAAGRGLQLLFYSVGIGQISSEVPQNLSASRPQDRQFILSSKKLLLSDSGFYLCAWSLNRQGQQYFGPGTRLTVT.

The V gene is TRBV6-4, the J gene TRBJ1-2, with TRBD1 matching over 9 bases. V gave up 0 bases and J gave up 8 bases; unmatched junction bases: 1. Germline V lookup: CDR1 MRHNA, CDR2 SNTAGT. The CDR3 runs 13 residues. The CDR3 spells CASSDSTGGGYTF. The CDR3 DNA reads TGTGCCAGCAGTGACTCGACAGGGGGAGGCTACACCTTC.

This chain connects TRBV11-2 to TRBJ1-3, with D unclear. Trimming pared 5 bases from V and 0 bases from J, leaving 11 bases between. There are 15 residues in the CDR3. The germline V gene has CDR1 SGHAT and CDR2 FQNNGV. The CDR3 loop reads CASSLSPSSGNTIYF. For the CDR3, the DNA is TGTGCCAGCAGCCTCTCCCCTAGCTCTGGAAACACCATATATTTT.

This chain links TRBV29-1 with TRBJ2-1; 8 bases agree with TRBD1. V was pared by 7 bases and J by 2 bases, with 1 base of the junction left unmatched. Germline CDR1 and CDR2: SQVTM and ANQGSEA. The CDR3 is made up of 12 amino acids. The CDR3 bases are TGCAGCGCGGGACAGGCCTACAATGAGCAGTTCTTC. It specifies CSAGQAYNEQFF.

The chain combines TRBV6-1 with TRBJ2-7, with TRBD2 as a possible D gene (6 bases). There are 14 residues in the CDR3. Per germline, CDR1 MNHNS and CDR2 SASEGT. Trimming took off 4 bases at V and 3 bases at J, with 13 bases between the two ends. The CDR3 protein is CASSVRENRYEQYF. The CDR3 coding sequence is TGTGCCAGCAGTGTACGGGAGAATCGCTACGAGCAGTACTTC.

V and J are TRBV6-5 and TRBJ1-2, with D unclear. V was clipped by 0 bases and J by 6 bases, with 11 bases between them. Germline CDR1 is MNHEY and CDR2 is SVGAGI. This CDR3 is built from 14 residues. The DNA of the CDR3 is TGTGCCAGCAGTTACTCAAGCAATCTGGATGGCTACACCTTC. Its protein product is CASSYSSNLDGYTF.

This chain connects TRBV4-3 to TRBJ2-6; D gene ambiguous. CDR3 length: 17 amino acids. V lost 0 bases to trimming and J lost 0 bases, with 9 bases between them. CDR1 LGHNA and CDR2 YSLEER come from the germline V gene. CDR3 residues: CASSQDEVGSGANVLTF. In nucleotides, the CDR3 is TGCGCCAGCAGCCAAGATGAGGTGGGCTCTGGGGCCAACGTCCTGACTTTC.

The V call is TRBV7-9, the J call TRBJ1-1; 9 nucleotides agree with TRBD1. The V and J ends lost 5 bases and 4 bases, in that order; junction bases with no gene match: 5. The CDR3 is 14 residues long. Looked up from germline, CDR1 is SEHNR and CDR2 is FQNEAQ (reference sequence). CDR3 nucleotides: TGTGCCAGCAGCCAGGACAGGGGTACCACTGAAGCTTTCTTT. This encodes CASSQDRGTTEAFF.

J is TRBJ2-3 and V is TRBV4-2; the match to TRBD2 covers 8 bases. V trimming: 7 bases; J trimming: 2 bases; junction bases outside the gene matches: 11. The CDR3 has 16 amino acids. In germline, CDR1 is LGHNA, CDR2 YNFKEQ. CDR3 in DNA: TGTGCCAGCACTGGCTCGGCGGGGGGTTACACAGATACGCAGTATTTT. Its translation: CASTGSAGGYTDTQYF.

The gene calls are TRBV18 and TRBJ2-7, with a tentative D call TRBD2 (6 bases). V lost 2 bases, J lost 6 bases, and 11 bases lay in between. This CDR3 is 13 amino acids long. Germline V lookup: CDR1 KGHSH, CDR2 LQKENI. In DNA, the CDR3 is TGTGCCAGCTCACCAGGTCTAGCGTCCGAGCAGTACTTC. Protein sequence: CASSPGLASEQYF. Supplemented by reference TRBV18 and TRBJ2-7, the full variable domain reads NAGVMQNPRHLVRRRGQEARLRCSPMKGHSHVYWYRQLPEEGLKFMVYLQKENIIDESGMPKERFSAEFPKEGPSILRIQQVVRGDSAAYFCASSPGLASEQYFGPGTRLTVT.